Ten or more counts support the clone carrying this TCR beta chain. Its cognate antigen is unknown. The V end was cut by 3 bases, the J end by 8 bases, with 10 bases between. Germline CDR1 KGHSH, CDR2 LQKENI. This CDR3 has 13 residues. TCR beta CDR3 regions were amplified from RNA. A set of HTBI primers served as the primers for a first-round RT-PCR of the TCR CDR3. TCRdb re-called the multiplex PCR reads through MiXCR, storing one row per CDR3 protein. This table has fewer than 550,000 distinct CDR3 sequences, 15% to 19% appearing once. Researchers barred patients who had uncontrolled infection, other autoimmune disease, pregnancy or lactation. From more than 9.5 ml of fresh peripheral blood, PBMCs were isolated. This record comes from a study of T cells in Graves' hyperthyroidism and ophthalmopathy. Study results and caveats: The majority of expanded thyroid clonotypes above 0.001 also appeared in blood. Before onset, by a median of 6.5 months, the model predicted ophthalmopathy.

This sequence was found in a woman aged 18-30 years with Graves' hyperthyroidism. This chain links TRBV18 with TRBJ2-2; D perhaps matches TRBD2 (5 bases). The sample taken for sequencing was blood. CDR3 in amino acids: CASSPEGGGELFF. As DNA, the CDR3 is TGTGCCAGCTCACCCGAAGGAGGAGGGGAGCTGTTTTTT.